Presented here are 13 T cell receptor beta chains from one specimen sequenced in a study of cytomegalovirus exposure and HLA in healthy donors (dated by TCRdb to the late 2010s). Library preparation used the immunoSEQ multiplex PCR assay. For the multiplex PCR, a mixture combining 60 forward primers for TCR Vbeta segments and 13 reverse primers for TCR Jbeta segments was used. Sourced from immuneACCESS, this table was stored by TCRdb with only in-frame sequences that have V and J called. A share of the clones is absent; for the studies checked, an unresolved V gene accounts for under half, and the remainder has no known explanation. The sample table shows about 130,000 clones, and approximately 70% are seen once. The top ten clonotypes cover about 2.4% of the sample. The sample taken for sequencing was PBMCs. Receptor source: a woman aged 55-70 years in good health and CMV-seropositive.

This chain connects TRBV7-9 to TRBJ2-7; no clear D gene. The CDR3 has 14 residues. CDR1 and CDR2 from the germline V gene are SEHNR and FQNEAQ (reference sequence). The V end was cut by 2 bases, the J end by 0 bases, with 8 bases between. CDR3 in DNA: TGTGCCAGCAGCTTATTTGAGGACTCCTACGAGCAGTACTTC. Its protein product is CASSLFEDSYEQYF.

CDR3 loop: CASSLSSQGQHF. As DNA, the CDR3 is TGTGCCAGCAGTTTATCCTCGCAGGGGCAGCATTTT. The chain employs TRBV28 and TRBJ1-5; D possibly corresponds to TRBD1 (6 bases). The CDR3 is 12 amino acids. Germline CDR1 reads MDHEN; CDR2 reads SYDVKM. V was shortened by 1 base and J by 13 bases, with 11 bases between the two germline ends. Using reference TRBV28 and TRBJ1-5 for the parts outside the CDR3, the full variable domain is DVKVTQSSRYLVKRTGEKVFLECVQDMDHENMFWYRQDPGLGLRLIYFSYDVKMKEKGDIPEGYSVSREKKERFSLILESASTNQTSMYLCASSLSSQGQHFGDGTRLSIL.

The gene calls are TRBV29-1 and TRBJ2-1; TRBD1 agrees at 8 bases. V was clipped by 3 bases and J by 5 bases; unmatched bases: 6. In germline, CDR1 is SQVTM, CDR2 ANQGSEA. The CDR3 is made up of 14 amino acids. The CDR3 loop reads CSVDRQGAHNEQFF. As DNA, the CDR3 is TGCAGCGTTGATCGGCAGGGGGCGCACAATGAGCAGTTCTTC.

This chain connects TRBV7-9 to TRBJ2-2; no clear D gene. The CDR3 contains 14 residues. Germline CDR1 SEHNR, CDR2 FQNEAQ (reference sequence). With 2 bases removed from V and 3 bases from J, the gap between germline ends came to 7 bases. The CDR3 DNA sequence: TGTGCCAGCAGCTTAAGGCAGGACACCGGGGAGCTGTTTTTT. Translating gives CASSLRQDTGELFF.

This clone was found a few times. This chain joins TRBV19 and TRBJ1-4; D unclear. This CDR3 region has 13 residues. Looked up from germline, CDR1 is LNHDA and CDR2 is SQIVND (reference sequence). Trimming took 8 bases from V and 3 from J, leaving 10 bases between them. For the CDR3, the DNA is TGTGCCAGTGAAGGGAGGGCTAATGAAAAACTGTTTTTT. The encoded protein is CASEGRANEKLFF.

As DNA, the CDR3 is TGTGCCAGCAGCCACCGGGACAGGGGTTATCCCGGGGAGCTGTTTTTT. As protein: CASSHRDRGYPGELFF. The V and J genes are TRBV5-4 and TRBJ2-2; 10 nucleotides agree with TRBD1. V was clipped by 4 bases and J by 6 bases; unmatched bases: 9. Germline V lookup: CDR1 SGHNT, CDR2 YYREEE (reference sequence). There are 16 residues in the CDR3. Using reference TRBV5-4 and TRBJ2-2 for the parts outside the CDR3, the full variable domain is ETGVTQSPTHLIKTRGQQVTLRCSSQSGHNTVSWYQQALGQGPQFIFQYYREEENGRGNFPPRFSGLQFPNYSSELNVNALELDDSALYLCASSHRDRGYPGELFFGEGSRLTVL.

The chain uses TRBV19 and TRBJ1-4; TRBD1 is a possible D gene (5 bases). The CDR3 runs to 14 residues. V was shortened by 7 bases and J by 2 bases, with 11 bases between the two germline ends. The germline V gene encodes CDR1 LNHDA and CDR2 SQIVND (reference sequence). The CDR3 protein is CASTRRGTNEKLFF. DNA for the CDR3: TGTGCCAGTACCCGGAGGGGCACTAATGAAAAACTGTTTTTT.

The chain has TRBV7-9 and TRBJ2-4; D gene ambiguous. Trimming stripped 2 bases from V and 0 bases from J, with 8 bases between. Germline V gives CDR1 SEHNR, CDR2 FQNEAQ (reference sequence). This CDR3 spans 15 amino acids. For the CDR3, the DNA is TGTGCCAGCAGCTTATTGAGAGGAGCCAAAAACATTCAGTACTTC. This codes for CASSLLRGAKNIQYF.

The J gene is TRBJ2-2, the V gene TRBV29-1; 10 bases line up with TRBD2. Germline lookup yields CDR1 SQVTM and CDR2 ANQGSEA. The CDR3 is 14 amino acids. J gave up 3 bases and V 6 bases, and 4 bases lay outside the gene matches. CDR3 in amino acids: CSVRLAGDTGELFF. The CDR3 nucleotides are TGCAGCGTACGGCTAGCGGGGGACACCGGGGAGCTGTTTTTT.

This sequence joins TRBV2 and TRBJ1-2, with 10 bases identical to TRBD1. Germline-derived CDR1 and CDR2 are SNHLY and FYNNEI. J lost 2 bases, V lost 11 bases, and 11 bases had no gene match. The CDR3 loop spans 15 amino acids. The CDR3 DNA reads as TGTGCCGGCTCAACGGGACAGGGGTCCAACTATGGCTACACCTTC. Translation: CAGSTGQGSNYGYTF.

The chain uses TRBV5-4 and TRBJ1-2; D gene ambiguous. V gave up 0 bases and J gave up 5 bases, with 5 bases separating them. There are 12 residues in the CDR3. The germline CDR1 and CDR2 sequences are SGHNT and YYREEE (reference sequence). In DNA form, the CDR3 reads TGTGCCAGCAGCTTGGACAGTTATGGCTACACCTTC. It codes for CASSLDSYGYTF.

This clone was seen only once. The chain recombines TRBV6-5 with TRBJ1-6; D unresolved. V gave up 1 base and J gave up 7 bases, with 14 bases separating them. The germline V gene encodes CDR1 MNHEY and CDR2 SVGAGI. The CDR3 has 16 amino acids. DNA of the CDR3: TGTGCCAGCAGTTACTTCTTCCGGACTGCGAATTCACCCCTCCACTTT. Amino acid sequence: CASSYFFRTANSPLHF.

In this sample, this clone turned up a few times. The CDR3 DNA is TGCGCCAGCAGCCAAGCGCAGGCAGGCACTGAAGCTTTCTTT. Encoded protein: CASSQAQAGTEAFF. The V and J genes are TRBV4-1 and TRBJ1-1; D is uncertain. V was clipped by 1 base and J by 4 bases, with 10 bases between them. This CDR3 comprises 14 residues. CDR1 and CDR2 (germline): MGHRA, YSYEKL.